This note documents a single TCR beta chain sequence. The specificity of this receptor is unknown. No base quality information exists; no much larger clone differs at one position. Based on the germline V gene (reference sequence), the CDR1 and CDR2 sequences are SGHKS and YYEKEE. V and J are truncated by 0 bases and 1 base respectively, leaving an intervening sequence of 8 bases. The CDR3, from cysteine to phenylalanine, totals 14 residues. Of the read, only the CDR3 DNA is kept; its 42 bases are in frame from base 1. Per the publication, the time point label means: baseline before first vaccination. The vaccinee samples were drawn from two UK trials, COV001 and COV002, one of which was a single-blind randomized controlled phase 2/3 trial testing AZD1222 (ChAdOx1 nCoV-19) in healthy adults. For TCRbeta chain sequencing, PBMC samples from trial participants were taken at day 0 and at day 28 after the second dose.

The CDR3 regions of human TCRbeta chains were analyzed by immunosequencing. The paper's processing steps were these. Repertoire TCRs were checked for matches against a reference library of SARS-CoV-2-specific TCRs that had been generated using the MIRA antigen-specificity platform. Breadth was defined as the fraction of unique TCRs that were SARS-CoV-2-associated. Depth was defined as the fraction of total T cells that were SARS-CoV-2-associated. Using the MIRA data, every spike-specific TCR was mapped to the spike region that the TCR reacted to and assigned to either a CD4 or a CD8 class. Log10-transformed breadth and depth values were compared by one-way ANOVA with Sidak's multiple comparisons tests. TCRdb carries this immuneACCESS record with in-frame sequences only. Its versions omit some clonotypes, under half of them owing to an unresolved V gene in the studies checked, with the rest unexplained. The DNA was the basis for D and trimming; V, J and clone size are from that table. The sample table holds about 21,000 clones, of which around 82% were seen once. Jointly, the top ten make up over 40% of the sample.

The entry originates in a study of T cell responses to AZD1222 COVID-19 vaccine (dated by TCRdb to the early 2020s). General notes on the study: AZD1222 recipients given second doses at about 4 weeks or at about 12 weeks were pooled, since spike-specific TCR depth and breadth were not found to differ between the two schedules. A total of 230 to 250 trial participants underwent TCR sequencing, of whom roughly 210 had received two doses of AZD1222 and some 25 had received two doses of the MenACWY control vaccine. Trial participants were enrolled by age into 18-55, 56-69 and 70-plus year subgroups, with 148, 28 and 57 TCR-sequenced participants respectively.

Overall study results and their limits: Participants were mostly white British and included more females than males, and it was suggested by the authors that clonal diversity may have been underestimated. Nearly half of unique spike-specific TCRs reportedly recognized epitopes outside regions mutated in the B.1.351 and B.1.1.7 variants. Conclusions about previously exposed vaccinees were limited because only six AZD1222 recipients were SARS-CoV-2 seropositive at baseline. The whole spike protein was spanned by vaccine-associated CD4 TCRs, and dominant responses were seen in regions 160-218 and 743-854. After two AZD1222 doses, both the breadth and the depth of spike-specific TCRs were significantly higher than at day 0 and than in MenACWY recipients. The 56-69-year group was small, and its depth increase did not reach significance, likely because of low power. Because no day 14 peak-response samples were available, repertoires were characterized only after the peak T cell response.

Specimen: peripheral blood, collected on day 0 of AZD1222 vaccination. The chain is assembled from TRBV5-5 and TRBJ2-7; the D gene is not confidently resolved. The sequence came from an adult in good health. The DNA is as follows: TGTGCCAGCAGCTTGGGTGGCAGTTCCTACGAGCAGTACTTC. Translated, this gives CASSLGGSSYEQYF. Joined to the reference TRBV5-5 and TRBJ2-7 proteins, this CDR3 gives the full variable domain: DAGVTQSPTHLIKTRGQQVTLRCSPISGHKSVSWYQQVLGQGPQFIFQYYEKEERGRGNFPDRFSARQFPNYSSELNVNALLLGDSALYLCASSLGGSSYEQYFGPGTRLTVT.